Shown below are 5 T cell receptor beta chains from a single sample sequenced in a study of blood T cell repertoires in COVID-19 (dated by TCRdb to 2020 to 2021). Library method: the immunoSEQ multiplex PCR assay. The clones in this table, taken by TCRdb from immuneACCESS, are in-frame only. Not every clone is retained; where verified, under half of the shortfall comes from an unresolved V gene, and the cause of the rest is unknown. This sample lists 100,000 to 150,000 clones; about 86% were detected once. Jointly, the top ten make up roughly 0.94% of the sample. The source material was peripheral blood. All receptors come from a woman between 50 and 59 years old with active or convalescent COVID-19.

The V and J genes are TRBV2 and TRBJ2-7, with 7 bases that match TRBD1. Germline V CDR1 and CDR2: SNHLY, FYNNEI. The CDR3 totals 12 residues. V was clipped by 6 bases and J by 3 bases; unmatched bases: 2. This CDR3 is CASRGQLYEQYF. As DNA, the CDR3 is TGTGCCAGCAGGGGACAGCTCTACGAGCAGTACTTC.

The V gene is TRBV4-3, the J gene TRBJ1-5; 9 bases fit TRBD1. Germline V gene lookup returns CDR1 LGHNA and CDR2 YSLEER. Trimming removed 4 bases from V and 7 bases from J; junction bases left unmatched: 5. The CDR3 has 14 residues. For the CDR3, the DNA is TGCGCCAGCAGCCTGGACAGGGGAGTACAGCCCCAGCATTTT. As protein: CASSLDRGVQPQHF.

The V gene is TRBV7-9, the J gene TRBJ1-4; the match to TRBD1 covers 8 bases. This CDR3 has 14 amino acids. Germline lookup yields CDR1 SEHNR and CDR2 FQNEAQ (reference sequence). J lost 8 bases, V lost 5 bases, and 7 bases had no gene match. The CDR3 coding sequence is TGTGCCAGCAGCCTAGACAGGGGAGAAGAAAAACTGTTTTTT. Its protein product is CASSLDRGEEKLFF. Complete variable domain (other parts from reference TRBV7-9 and TRBJ1-4): DTGVSQNPRHKITKRGQNVTFRCDPISEHNRLYWYRQTLGQGPEFLTYFQNEAQLEKSRLLSDRFSAERPKGSFSTLEIQRTEQGDSAMYLCASSLDRGEEKLFFGSGTQLSVL.

J is TRBJ2-1 and V is TRBV10-3; 10 nucleotides match TRBD2. Per the germline V gene, CDR1 is ENHRY and CDR2 is SYGVKD. The trim removed 6 bases at V and 8 bases at J, leaving 4 bases unmatched. The CDR3 sequence is 13 residues long. The CDR3 nucleotides read TGTGCCATCAGGCCTAGCGGGAGCGATGAGCAGTTCTTC. Its protein is CAIRPSGSDEQFF.

The chain couples TRBV18 to TRBJ1-2; D gene uncertain. Trimming removed 3 bases from V and 0 bases from J, with 11 bases in between. The CDR3 sequence is 15 residues long. The germline gives CDR1 KGHSH, CDR2 LQKENI. The CDR3 nucleotides read TGTGCCAGCTCACCGGGCTTTGGAACTAACTATGGCTACACCTTC. Protein sequence: CASSPGFGTNYGYTF.